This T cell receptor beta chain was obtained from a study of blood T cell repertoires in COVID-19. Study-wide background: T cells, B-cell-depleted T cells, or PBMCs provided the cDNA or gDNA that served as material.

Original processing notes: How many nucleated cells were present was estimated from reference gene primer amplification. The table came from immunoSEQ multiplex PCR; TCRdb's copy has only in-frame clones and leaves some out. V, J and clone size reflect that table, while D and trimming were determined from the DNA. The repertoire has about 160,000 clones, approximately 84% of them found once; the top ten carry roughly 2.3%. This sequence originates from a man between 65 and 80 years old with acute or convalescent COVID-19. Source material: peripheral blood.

The CDR3 spells CASSLDAGDGELFF. The CDR3 bases are TGTGCCAGCAGCTTGGATGCGGGCGACGGGGAGCTGTTTTTT. The chain has TRBV5-6 and TRBJ2-2, with a weak D call TRBD2 (5 bases). V lost 0 bases and J lost 7, with 10 bases in between. Germline loops: CDR1 SGHDT, CDR2 YYEEEE. The CDR3 has 14 residues.